Reported below is one TCR beta chain. Clones were read by immunoSEQ multiplex PCR, and TCRdb kept only the in-frame ones, dropping some. Of about 75,000 clones detected, about 90% appear once; the ten largest clones hold just over 2.5%. This record belongs to a study of blood T cell repertoires in COVID-19. This CDR3 is built from 15 residues. V shed 5 bases and J 8 bases; nucleotides not matched to a gene: 7. CDR1 and CDR2 (germline): SGHTA, FQGTGA. The V call is TRBV7-3, the J call TRBJ1-6; 9 bases agree with TRBD1. The source of this sequence is a human donor in a cohort sampled during active COVID-19. The sequencing input was peripheral blood. As DNA, the CDR3 is TGTGCCAGCAGCCCAGGGACAGGGCAGGATTCACCCCTCCACTTT. Its translation is CASSPGTGQDSPLHF.